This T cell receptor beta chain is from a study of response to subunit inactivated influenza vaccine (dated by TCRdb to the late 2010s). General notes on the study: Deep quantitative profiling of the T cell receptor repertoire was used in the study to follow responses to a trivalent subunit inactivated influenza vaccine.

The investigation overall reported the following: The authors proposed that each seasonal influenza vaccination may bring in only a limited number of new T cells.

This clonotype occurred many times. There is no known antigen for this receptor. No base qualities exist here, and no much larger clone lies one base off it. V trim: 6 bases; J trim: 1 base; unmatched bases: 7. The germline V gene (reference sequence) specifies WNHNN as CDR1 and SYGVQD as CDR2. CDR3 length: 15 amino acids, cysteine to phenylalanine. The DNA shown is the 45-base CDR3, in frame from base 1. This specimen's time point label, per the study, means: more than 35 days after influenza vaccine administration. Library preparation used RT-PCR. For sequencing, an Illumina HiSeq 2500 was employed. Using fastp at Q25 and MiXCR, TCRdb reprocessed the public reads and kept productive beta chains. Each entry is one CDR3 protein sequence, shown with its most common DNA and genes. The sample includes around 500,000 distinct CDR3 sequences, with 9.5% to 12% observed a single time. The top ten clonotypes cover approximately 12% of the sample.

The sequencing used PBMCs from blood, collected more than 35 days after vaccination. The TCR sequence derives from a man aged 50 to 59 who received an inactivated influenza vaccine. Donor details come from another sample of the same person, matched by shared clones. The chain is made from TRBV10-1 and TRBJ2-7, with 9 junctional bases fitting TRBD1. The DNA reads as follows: TGCGCCAGCAGCGGAACCGGGACAGGGTCCTACGAGCAGTACTTC. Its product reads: CASSGTGTGSYEQYF.